This TCR beta chain was identified in a study of T cell responses to AZD1222 COVID-19 vaccine. CDR3 length: 11 residues. Trimming took 4 bases from V and 8 from J, leaving 9 bases between them. Study observations and caveats: Possibly, clonal diversity was underestimated; donors were largely white British and included more females. Regions 160-218 and 743-854 held dominance among vaccine-associated CD4 TCRs, which spanned spike. At baseline, just a handful of AZD1222 recipients tested seropositive.

Sequencing was performed with immunoSEQ multiplex PCR; in TCRdb, only in-frame clones are kept and a portion is missing. The table records some 140,000 clones, about 93% of them present only once. As to this clone: Antigen: not known.

Here the sequenced sample was peripheral blood, taken 28 days after the second AZD1222 dose. This TCR derives from an adult who received the AZD1222 COVID-19 vaccine. The V and J genes are TRBV5-3 and TRBJ1-2; no reliable D call. TRBV5-3 is an ORF for which the function is uncertain. The CDR3 region is CARSPVRGYTF. The CDR3 bases are TGTGCCAGAAGCCCCGTCCGAGGCTACACCTTC.